The 5 T cell receptor beta chains given below trace back to one sample, sequenced in a study of shared clonotypes between healthy human individuals (dated by TCRdb to the early 2020s). CD8 naive samples were obtained by positive selection for CCR7 among CD45RO-negative cells, yielding a CD45RA+CCR7+ population from which TemRA cells were excluded. Receptors were amplified or captured by the immunoSEQ multiplex PCR assay. TCRdb retrieved this table from immuneACCESS and kept in-frame rearrangements only. Not all clones are present; in checked studies, unresolved V genes account for under half, and no reason is known for the remainder. Within this sample are some 630,000 clones, with about 96% of them counted one time only. Clones ranked in the top ten supply approximately 0.12% of the sample. Specimen: naive CD8+ T cells sorted from blood. The cell subset or site tag for this specimen amounts to: CD45RA+CCR7+. These receptors were taken from a woman aged 30 to 39 in good health.

The genes are TRBV28 and TRBJ2-7, with 12 bases fitting TRBD1. The ends lost 5 bases at V and 4 bases at J; junction bases unmatched: 6. Germline-derived CDR1 and CDR2 are MDHEN and SYDVKM. The CDR3 consists of 15 residues. The CDR3: CASSKGQGAAYEQYF. CDR3 DNA sequence: TGTGCCAGCAGTAAGGGACAGGGGGCGGCATACGAGCAGTACTTC.

This sequence joins TRBV7-8 and TRBJ2-1; D ambiguous. The CDR3 is made up of 11 amino acids. Trimming took 2 bases from V and 10 from J, leaving 6 bases between them. Germline CDR1 and CDR2: SGHVS and FQNEAQ. This CDR3 reads CASSLSGEQFF. CDR3 coding DNA: TGTGCCAGCAGCTTATCAGGAGAGCAGTTCTTC. The complete variable domain, with remaining parts taken from reference TRBV7-8 and TRBJ2-1, reads GAGVSQSPRYKVAKRGQDVALRCDPISGHVSLFWYQQALGQGPEFLTYFQNEAQLDKSGLPSDRFFAERPEGSVSTLKIQRTQQEDSAVYLCASSLSGEQFFGPGTRLTVL.

As to this clone: Without the conserved terminal phenylalanine or tryptophan, this CDR3 likely stems from a read error. Because the CDR3's place on the DNA is in doubt, the DNA is left out and the CDR3 is given as listed by TCRdb. The chain links TRBV28 to TRBJ2-7. CDR1 and CDR2 (germline): MDHEN, SYDVKM. With termini counted, the CDR3 has 12 amino acids. The CDR3 reads CASSFSGGPGAI.

This rearrangement joins TRBV28 to TRBJ1-1, with 11 bases aligning to TRBD1. Trimming at V came to 4 bases and at J to 1 base, leaving 5 bases not matched to a gene. Germline V gene sequence: CDR1 MDHEN, CDR2 SYDVKM. This CDR3 has 16 amino acids. The CDR3 loop is CASSSWTGGRNTEAFF. CDR3 bases: TGTGCCAGCAGTTCATGGACAGGGGGCCGGAACACTGAAGCTTTCTTT.

The chain uses TRBV7-9 and TRBJ2-3; 9 bases fit TRBD2. Germline lookup yields CDR1 SEHNR and CDR2 FQNEAQ (reference sequence). The CDR3 has 17 amino acids. Unmatched junction bases numbered 12, after V lost 6 bases and J lost 2 bases. The CDR3 protein is CASRSIQLAGFTDTQYF. CDR3 DNA sequence: TGTGCCAGCAGATCAATCCAGCTAGCGGGGTTCACAGATACGCAGTATTTT.